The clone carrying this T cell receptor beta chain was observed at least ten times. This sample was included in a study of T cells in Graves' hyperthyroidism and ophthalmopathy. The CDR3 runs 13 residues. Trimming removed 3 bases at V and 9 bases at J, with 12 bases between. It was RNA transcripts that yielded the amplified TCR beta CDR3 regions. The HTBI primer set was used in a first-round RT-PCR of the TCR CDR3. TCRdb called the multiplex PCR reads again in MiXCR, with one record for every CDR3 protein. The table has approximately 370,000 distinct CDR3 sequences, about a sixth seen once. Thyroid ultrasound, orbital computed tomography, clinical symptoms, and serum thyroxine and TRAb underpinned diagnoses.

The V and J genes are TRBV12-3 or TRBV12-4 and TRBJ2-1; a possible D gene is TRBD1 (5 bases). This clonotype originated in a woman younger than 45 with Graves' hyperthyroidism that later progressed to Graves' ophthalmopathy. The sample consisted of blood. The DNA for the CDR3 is TGTGCCAGCAGTTTTAGGCAGGGAAGTGAGCAGTTCTTC. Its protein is CASSFRQGSEQFF.